This TCR beta chain was recorded in a study of T cells after posttransplantation cyclophosphamide. The CDR3 totals 14 residues. V lost 3 bases, J lost 6 bases, and 7 bases stayed unmatched. CDR1 is MNHEY, CDR2 SMNVEV, per germline (reference sequence). Profiled with immunoSEQ multiplex PCR; TCRdb holds only in-frame clones, not every one. In total the sample includes about 38,000 clones, none of them seen once. By share of the sample, this clone is medium-sized (0.01 to 0.1%). Its antigen is as yet unknown. Findings and limits, study-wide: TRB overlap between skin or GI tissue T cells and blood was limited. After PTCy, TRB diversity resembled that of CNI/methotrexate controls. Donor-recipient repertoire similarity was low at 1-2 months, rising over year one.

The rearrangement joins TRBV27 to TRBJ2-7, with TRBD2 identical over 8 bases. The sequenced material came from PBMCs. This TCR was sampled from a man between 25 and 39 years old in good health and a related stem cell transplant donor. Here the CDR3 reads CASSFTGGPVEQYF. The CDR3 bases are TGTGCCAGCAGTTTTACGGGGGGGCCAGTCGAGCAGTACTTC.